This paragraph covers one TCR beta chain sequence. This specimen comes from a study of T-cell reconstitution after alpha-beta-depleted transplantation in children. The TCRbeta library was prepared with unique molecular identifiers. MiXCR was run by TCRdb on the PCR reads, yielding one entry per CDR3 protein. Counted here are over 85,000 distinct CDR3 sequences, 10% occurring once; the ten biggest clones make up around 8.2%. The CDR3 covers 16 residues. Between the trimmed V and J ends, which lost 0 bases and 7 bases, there was a span of 16 bases. The germline V gene has CDR1 KGHSH and CDR2 LQKENI. The sequence was collected from a human donor who donated a stem cell graft to a child with acute lymphoblastic leukemia. The chain links TRBV18 to TRBJ2-1; D is perhaps TRBD2 (6 bases). The input for sequencing was PBMCs from the stem cell graft donor, taken from the stem cell graft. CDR3 amino acids: CASSPPVVRAGNEQFF. In DNA form, the CDR3 reads TGTGCCAGCTCACCACCGGTAGTGCGGGCGGGAAATGAGCAGTTCTTC.